This entry lists 22 T cell receptor beta chains sequenced from one sample in a study of cytomegalovirus exposure and HLA in healthy donors. Both 60 Vbeta primers and 13 Jbeta primers went into the PCR. Using immunoSEQ multiplex PCR, the repertoire was profiled, and TCRdb retains in-frame clones only, with some absent. The table records roughly 100,000 clones, about 80% of them present only once. What was sequenced was PBMCs. The receptors come from a man aged 30 to 45 in good health and CMV-seronegative.

The rearrangement joins TRBV28 to TRBJ1-1, with D hard to call. The CDR3 extends over 13 amino acids. Germline CDR1 MDHEN, CDR2 SYDVKM. V lost 8 bases and J lost 9, with 19 bases in between. The CDR3 region has the DNA TGTGCCAGCCTCCAGTCTCCCTCTCTCCAAGCTTTCTTT. Translated: CASLQSPSLQAFF.

This sequence joins TRBV13 and TRBJ1-1; 8 bases fit TRBD1. The germline V gene has CDR1 PRHDT and CDR2 FYEKMQ (reference sequence). V gave up 0 bases and J gave up 5 bases; unmatched junction bases: 2. The CDR3 sequence is 14 residues long. CDR3 sequence: CASSLGQGATEAFF. CDR3 coding DNA: TGTGCCAGCAGCTTAGGGCAGGGGGCAACTGAAGCTTTCTTT.

This chain joins TRBV7-2 and TRBJ2-7; the D gene is possibly TRBD1 (5 bases). There are 12 residues in the CDR3. Germline values: CDR1 SGHTA, CDR2 FQGNSA. Trimming shortened V by 0 bases and J by 5 bases, and 5 bases separated the two germline ends. In nucleotides, the CDR3 is TGTGCCAGCAGCTTAGCAGGGGACGAGCAGTACTTC. It is translated as CASSLAGDEQYF.

V is TRBV19 and J is TRBJ1-6, with 7 bases that match TRBD1. Germline trimming cut 4 bases from V and 9 bases from J; bases unmatched to any gene: 15. Looked up from germline, CDR1 is LNHDA and CDR2 is SQIVND (reference sequence). The length of the CDR3 is 17 residues. The CDR3 bases are TGTGCCAGTAGTACCGACTTTTCGGGACAGTGGAGTTCACCCCTCCACTTT. It is translated as CASSTDFSGQWSSPLHF.

The chain has TRBV30 and TRBJ2-3; 11 bases align to TRBD2. The CDR3 contains 15 residues. From germline, CDR1 is GTSNPN and CDR2 SVGIG (reference sequence). V shed 3 bases, J shed 1 base, and the junction held 3 bases outside the gene matches. The CDR3 nucleotides read TGTGCCTGGAGGCCGGGACTAGCGGGCACAGATACGCAGTATTTT. Translated, it gives CAWRPGLAGTDTQYF.

The CDR3 spells CASSMGSSNQPQHF. CDR3 DNA sequence: TGTGCCAGTAGTATGGGTAGCTCCAATCAGCCCCAGCATTTT. The chain employs TRBV19 and TRBJ1-5; unclear D gene. V was shortened by 3 bases and J by 3 bases, with 9 bases between the two germline ends. This CDR3 is built from 14 residues. Per germline, CDR1 LNHDA and CDR2 SQIVND (reference sequence).

There are a few counts of this clone. The chain links TRBV4-2 to TRBJ2-6; possibly TRBD2 for D (6 bases). The CDR3 length is 17 residues. Germline V gene data show CDR1 as LGHNA and CDR2 as YNFKEQ. The V end was cut by 0 bases, the J end by 1 base, with 10 bases between. The CDR3 protein is CASSQDGGGSGANVLTF. The CDR3, as DNA: TGTGCCAGCAGCCAAGATGGTGGGGGGTCTGGGGCCAACGTCCTGACTTTC.

This chain links TRBV12-5 with TRBJ2-5; D might be TRBD1 (6 bases). Trimming removed 5 bases from V and 3 bases from J, with 16 bases in between. This CDR3 region has 15 residues. The germline V gene has CDR1 LGHNT and CDR2 FRNRAP. CDR3 in amino acids: CASGAGTRLKETQYF. In DNA form, the CDR3 reads TGTGCTAGTGGTGCCGGGACAAGGCTCAAAGAGACCCAGTACTTC.

This sequence joins TRBV14 and TRBJ2-3; no firm D call. The CDR3 is 15 residues long. Germline CDR1 is SGHDN and CDR2 is FVKESK. V was clipped by 4 bases and J by 2 bases, with 13 bases between them. The CDR3 region has the DNA TGTGCCAGCAGCCCAAACTTGCGTTCCACAGATACGCAGTATTTT. Translated: CASSPNLRSTDTQYF.

This clone was counted a few times. The chain uses TRBV6-5 and TRBJ2-3; the D gene is possibly TRBD1 (6 bases). V lost 5 bases, J lost 2 bases, and 8 bases lay in between. In germline, CDR1 is MNHEY, CDR2 SVGAGI. This CDR3 is built from 13 residues. CDR3 sequence: CASSGQNTDTQYF. The DNA for the CDR3 is TGTGCCAGCAGTGGACAGAACACAGATACGCAGTATTTT.

This chain uses TRBV28 with TRBJ2-6, with 9 bases aligning to TRBD1. CDR3 length: 15 residues. The J segment lost 8 bases and the V segment lost 5 bases, leaving 7 bases of the junction unmatched. CDR1 MDHEN and CDR2 SYDVKM come from the germline V gene. CDR3 DNA sequence: TGTGCCAGCAGTCCGGGGGACAGGGAGTCCAACGTCCTGACTTTC. Translation: CASSPGDRESNVLTF. Supplemented by reference TRBV28 and TRBJ2-6, the full variable domain reads DVKVTQSSRYLVKRTGEKVFLECVQDMDHENMFWYRQDPGLGLRLIYFSYDVKMKEKGDIPEGYSVSREKKERFSLILESASTNQTSMYLCASSPGDRESNVLTFGAGSRLTVL.

J is TRBJ2-5 and V is TRBV29-1, with unresolved D. The J call may be incorrect, as the DNA end agrees better with TRBJ2-7. Germline CDR1 reads SQVTM; CDR2 reads ANQGSEA. This CDR3 is built from 13 residues. CDR3 sequence reads: CSVEELVNHEQYF. CDR3 nucleotides: TGCAGCGTTGAAGAGCTGGTTAACCACGAGCAGTACTTC.

This chain uses TRBV7-2 with TRBJ2-1; D gene uncertain. Trimming removed 5 bases from V and 4 bases from J, with 12 bases in between. CDR1 SGHTA and CDR2 FQGNSA come from the germline V gene. CDR3 size: 14 residues. The CDR3 loop is CASSPRFLYNEQFF. CDR3 coding DNA: TGTGCCAGCAGCCCCCGATTTCTATACAATGAGCAGTTCTTC. Full variable domain (missing parts from reference TRBV7-2 and TRBJ2-1): GAGVSQSPSNKVTEKGKDVELRCDPISGHTALYWYRQSLGQGLEFLIYFQGNSAPDKSGLPSDRFSAERTGGSVSTLTIQRTQQEDSAVYLCASSPRFLYNEQFFGPGTRLTVL.

The gene calls are TRBV7-2 and TRBJ2-1; TRBD1 aligns across 11 bases. Germline CDR1 reads SGHTA; CDR2 reads FQGNSA. This CDR3 is built from 15 residues. V trimming: 5 bases; J trimming: 7 bases; junction bases outside the gene matches: 7. This CDR3 reads CASSRGTGGTNEQFF. The CDR3 DNA follows: TGTGCCAGCAGCCGGGGGACAGGGGGGACGAATGAGCAGTTCTTC.

The rearrangement links TRBV9 to TRBJ1-1; 7 bases match TRBD1. J was trimmed by 1 base and V by 1 base; bases with no gene match: 1. Per germline, CDR1 SGDLS and CDR2 YYNGEE. CDR3 length equals 14 residues. In nucleotides, the CDR3 is TGTGCCAGCAGCGTAACAGGGGCGAACACTGAAGCTTTCTTT. Protein product: CASSVTGANTEAFF.

V usage is TRBV5-1 and J usage is TRBJ2-1, with 13 bases lining up with TRBD2. The CDR3 runs 19 residues. V was clipped by 4 bases and J by 8 bases; unmatched bases: 18. Per germline, CDR1 SGHRS and CDR2 YFSETQ. The CDR3 sequence: CASSTTSGGARLLLDEQFF. CDR3 nucleotides: TGCGCCAGCAGCACCACTAGCGGGGGGGCTCGATTACTTTTGGATGAGCAGTTCTTC.

This clone was observed once. The rearrangement uses TRBV4-1 and TRBJ2-7, with 8 bases aligning to TRBD2. V gave up 4 bases and J gave up 0 bases; unmatched junction bases: 5. The CDR3 sequence is 15 residues long. Germline CDR1 MGHRA, CDR2 YSYEKL. Here the CDR3 DNA reads TGCGCCAGCAGCCGGCTGACTAGCGACTCCTACGAGCAGTACTTC. This sequence encodes CASSRLTSDSYEQYF.

The gene calls are TRBV9 and TRBJ2-2; TRBD2 might be the D (6 bases). Per germline, CDR1 SGDLS and CDR2 YYNGEE. V gave up 4 bases and J gave up 0 bases, with 10 bases separating them. CDR3 length equals 15 residues. CDR3 amino acids: CASSLGGTNTGELFF. In nucleotides, the CDR3 is TGTGCCAGCAGCCTGGGCGGGACGAACACCGGGGAGCTGTTTTTT. The full variable domain, with the rest looked up from reference TRBV9 and TRBJ2-2, is DSGVTQTPKHLITATGQRVTLRCSPRSGDLSVYWYQQSLDQGLQFLIQYYNGEERAKGNILERFSAQQFPDLHSELNLSSLELGDSALYFCASSLGGTNTGELFFGEGSRLTVL.

This chain connects TRBV14 to TRBJ2-1; TRBD1 matches 8 bases. Germline assignment: CDR1 SGHDN and CDR2 FVKESK. The junction had 16 bases not matched to a gene; V was cut back by 10 bases and J by 2 bases. The CDR3 loop spans 17 amino acids. DNA of the CDR3: TGTGCCACCTCCCAGGGGGCCGCGATGAATACCTACAATGAGCAGTTCTTC. It encodes CATSQGAAMNTYNEQFF.

The chain combines TRBV13 with TRBJ2-1; 7 nucleotides line up with TRBD1. V was clipped by 2 bases and J by 3 bases; unmatched bases: 7. Germline V gene lookup returns CDR1 PRHDT and CDR2 FYEKMQ (reference sequence). The CDR3 runs 16 residues. The CDR3 sequence is CASSLKSWDSYNEQFF. CDR3 in DNA: TGTGCCAGCAGCTTAAAATCATGGGACAGCTACAATGAGCAGTTCTTC.

The chain has TRBV28 and TRBJ1-5; tentatively, D is TRBD1 (6 bases). The CDR3 totals 12 residues. Trimming cost V 7 bases and J 3 bases, with 7 bases left between them. Germline lookup yields CDR1 MDHEN and CDR2 SYDVKM. CDR3 nucleotides: TGTGCCAGCAACAGGGACAATCAGCCCCAGCATTTT. It encodes CASNRDNQPQHF. The complete variable domain, with remaining parts taken from reference TRBV28 and TRBJ1-5, reads DVKVTQSSRYLVKRTGEKVFLECVQDMDHENMFWYRQDPGLGLRLIYFSYDVKMKEKGDIPEGYSVSREKKERFSLILESASTNQTSMYLCASNRDNQPQHFGDGTRLSIL.

The chain joins TRBV6-6 to TRBJ1-4; no firm D call. This CDR3 contains 16 residues. V was cut by 2 bases and J by 6 bases, with 16 bases left in between. The germline V gene has CDR1 MNHNY and CDR2 SVGAGI (reference sequence). As DNA, the CDR3 is TGTGCCAGCAGTTACGGGCAGCTAACCGGGGATGAAAAACTGTTTTTT. Translated: CASSYGQLTGDEKLFF.